The rows below give T cell receptor beta chains drawn from one sample of a study of OX40 agonist ivuxolimab in advanced cancers. Assay used: immunoSEQ multiplex PCR; TCRdb lists only in-frame clones, some missing. The data show 80,000 or so clones, roughly 84% seen once. The specimen was CD4+ or CD8+ T cells sorted from blood, collected in a trial of the OX40 agonist ivuxolimab. These receptors originate from an adult with an advanced solid tumor such as melanoma, head and neck, liver or kidney cancer. Each CDR3 is given with its conserved first and last residue. A D gene is named only where the DNA matches it firmly. For some rows the clone size is stated as once, few or many, or as a class when expanded; others skip it.

clone_size j_call d_call v_call cdr3_nt cdr3_aa
NA TRBJ2-1 NA TRBV5-5 TGTGCCAGCAGCTTGGAGGACGTCAATGAGCAGTTCTTC CASSLEDVNEQFF
NA TRBJ2-2 NA TRBV19 TGTGCCAGTAGAACTCAGCGGAGGAACACCGGGGAGCTGTTTTTT CASRTQRRNTGELFF
NA TRBJ2-1 NA TRBV4-1 TGCGCCAGCAGCCCTAAGGGCAAGGCGGGGGCCAATTACAATGAGCAGTTCTTC CASSPKGKAGANYNEQFF
NA TRBJ2-1 NA TRBV5-1 TGCGCCAGCAGCTTGAACCGTCAGGGGCATGGCAATGAGCAGTTCTTC CASSLNRQGHGNEQFF
NA TRBJ1-6 NA TRBV25-1 TGTGCCAGCAGTGACCCCCCTGGCCGGAATTCACCCCTCCACTTT CASSDPPGRNSPLHF
medium-sized TRBJ1-3 NA TRBV6-5 TGTGCCAGCAGAGGGTTGGGAGGAAACACCATATATTTT CASRGLGGNTIYF
once TRBJ1-3 NA TRBV6-5 TGTGCCAGCACCTCCTCTGGAAACACCATATATTTT CASTSSGNTIYF
NA TRBJ2-7 NA TRBV6-1 TGTGCCAGCAGTGCCTACGGGACAACCTCTTACGAGCAGTACTTC CASSAYGTTSYEQYF
NA TRBJ2-7 NA TRBV19 TGTGCCAGTAGTGGCGGGACCGCCGGAGACAACGAGCAGTACTTC CASSGGTAGDNEQYF
NA TRBJ2-1 TRBD2 TRBV10-3 TGTGCCATCTCGGCTAGCGGGGGACCGCATACGTTCTTC CAISASGGPHTFF
NA TRBJ2-3 TRBD2 TRBV10-3 TGTGCCATCAGTGTAGGCGGGAGCTTGGATACGCAGTATTTT CAISVGGSLDTQYF
NA TRBJ2-5 NA TRBV18 TGTGCCAGCTCACCAGGGGACACCCAAGAGACCCAGTACTTC CASSPGDTQETQYF
NA TRBJ2-5 NA TRBV11-2 TGTGCCAGCAGAAGACAGTCACAAGAGACCCAGTACTTC CASRRQSQETQYF
once TRBJ1-6 NA TRBV4-1 TGCGCCAGCAGCCAAGATCTTGACAGCTCCTATAATTCACCCCTCCACTTT CASSQDLDSSYNSPLHF
NA TRBJ1-1 NA TRBV2 TGTGCCAGCACTGGGGGGCGAGGTATGAACACTGAAGCTTTCTTT CASTGGRGMNTEAFF
NA TRBJ2-7 TRBD2 TRBV7-9 TGTGCCAGCAGCACCTATAGCGGGAGTGGTCACGAGCAGTACTTC CASSTYSGSGHEQYF
NA TRBJ2-4 NA TRBV29-1 TGCACCCCCTCGGACCCCCGTACCAAAAACATTCAGTACTTC CTPSDPRTKNIQYF
NA TRBJ2-6 NA TRBV28 TGTGCCAGCAGGAAGGGAACTGGGGCCAACGTCCTGACTTTC CASRKGTGANVLTF
NA TRBJ2-3 NA TRBV5-1 TGCGCCAGCAGCTTGGGTGGGCTAGGGAGCACAGATACGCAGTATTTT CASSLGGLGSTDTQYF
NA TRBJ1-6 TRBD1 TRBV5-1 TGCGCCAGCAGCTTAAGCGGGACAGGGGATTCACCCCTCCACTTT CASSLSGTGDSPLHF
NA TRBJ2-1 NA TRBV20-1 TGCAGTGGCGTCGGCAATGAGCAGTTCTTC CSGVGNEQFF
NA TRBJ1-3 NA TRBV7-2 TGTGCCAGCAGCTTAGTTAATACAGGCTCTGGAAACACCATATATTTT CASSLVNTGSGNTIYF
NA TRBJ2-7 TRBD2 TRBV2 TGTGCCAAGAAGGACCCGGCGGGAGGCCCCCCCCGCGAGCAGTACTTC CAKKDPAGGPPREQYF
NA TRBJ2-2 TRBD1 TRBV19 TGTGCCACCCTGAACTTCGGGACAGGGTTTGGCGGGGAGCTGTTTTTT CATLNFGTGFGGELFF